These T cell receptor beta chains were read from a single sample in a study of response to subunit inactivated influenza vaccine. Via MiXCR, TCRdb re-called the RT-PCR reads, giving one row per CDR3 protein. The sample carries about 520,000 distinct CDR3 sequences, around 25% recorded once. This material consisted of CD4+ T cells sorted from PBMCs, taken 5 days after vaccination. The source of these receptors is a man in his forties or fifties who received an inactivated influenza vaccine. Both conserved end residues are trimmed from each CDR3. D genes are given only for firm matches.

d_gene	v_gene	j_gene	CDR3aa
TRBD1	TRBV15	TRBJ2-7	ATSRDQVAGGSYEQY
NA	TRBV29-1	TRBJ1-1	SVVTEGTEAF
TRBD1	TRBV7-9	TRBJ2-1	ASSPAIGQGDDEQF
TRBD1	TRBV5-1	TRBJ2-5	ASSLQGAGQETQY
NA	TRBV7-2	TRBJ1-1	ASSPRRSNTEAF
NA	TRBV5-6	TRBJ1-4	ASSRLLQGSEKLF
TRBD2	TRBV7-2	TRBJ2-5	ASSFAIPRGGRGSKETQY
TRBD1	TRBV12-3/TRBV12-4	TRBJ2-3	ASSYTNRGTTDTQY
NA	TRBV7-2	TRBJ2-3	ASSSRDIDTDTQY
NA	TRBV12-3/TRBV12-4	TRBJ1-2	ASSLTADYGYT
NA	TRBV2	TRBJ2-7	ASTEGARAGEQY
NA	TRBV7-2	TRBJ1-2	ASVRGQRFNYGYT
TRBD1	TRBV5-1	TRBJ2-2	ASSLGTGGTGELF
TRBD2	TRBV5-6	TRBJ2-1	ASSPDLTSGSNEQF
NA	TRBV11-2	TRBJ2-1	ASSLMTGTNEQF
NA	TRBV7-2	TRBJ2-7	ASSPLTGIRWQY
NA	TRBV5-1	TRBJ2-2	ASSPEYTGELF
NA	TRBV5-6	TRBJ2-4	ASSLGPAAKNIQY
TRBD2	TRBV28	TRBJ2-7	ASSFLALAGPYEQY
NA	TRBV3-1	TRBJ1-6	ASSLRPSSYNSPLH
NA	TRBV6-5	TRBJ2-2	ASNTNTGELF
TRBD1	TRBV7-2	TRBJ1-6	ASSSDRAPH
NA	TRBV29-1	TRBJ2-1	SATSHNEQF
TRBD2	TRBV24-1	TRBJ2-3	ATSEWTSGGARDTQY
TRBD1	TRBV5-1	TRBJ2-7	ASSLRDRVSEQY
NA	TRBV20-1	TRBJ1-1	SAYQQGLNTEAF
TRBD1	TRBV20-1	TRBJ2-3	SARATGNTDTQY
NA	TRBV20-1	TRBJ2-7	SARDPRTGFTYEQY